Below are 10 T cell receptor beta chains sequenced from a single sample in a study of cytomegalovirus exposure and HLA in healthy donors. Primers included in the PCR were 60 Vbeta and 13 Jbeta primers. Clones were read by immunoSEQ multiplex PCR, and TCRdb kept only the in-frame ones, dropping some. Seen here are 150,000 to 180,000 clones, 65% to 85% observed once, and the top ten hold around 2.8%. Sequencing was done on a sample of PBMCs. All receptors derive from a man aged 18 to 29 in good health and CMV-seronegative.

CDR3: CASSPISFSTGELFF. CDR3 DNA: TGTGCCAGCAGTCCTATTTCCTTTTCCACCGGGGAGCTGTTTTTT. The chain has TRBV27 and TRBJ2-2; D is uncertain. The CDR3 sequence is 15 residues long. CDR1 is MNHEY and CDR2 is SMNVEV in the germline V gene (reference sequence). Trimming left V 5 bases short and J 4 bases short, with 14 bases between.

CDR3 loop: CASSLWDYPTDTQYF. In DNA, the CDR3 is TGTGCCAGCAGCTTATGGGACTACCCCACAGATACGCAGTATTTT. V is TRBV7-8 and J is TRBJ2-3, with 7 bases that match TRBD2. The trim removed 2 bases at V and 2 bases at J, leaving 4 bases unmatched. The germline CDR1 and CDR2 sequences are SGHVS and FQNEAQ. The CDR3 runs 15 residues. The entire variable domain, with the rest obtained from reference TRBV7-8 and TRBJ2-3, is as follows: GAGVSQSPRYKVAKRGQDVALRCDPISGHVSLFWYQQALGQGPEFLTYFQNEAQLDKSGLPSDRFFAERPEGSVSTLKIQRTQQEDSAVYLCASSLWDYPTDTQYFGPGTRLTVL.

The V gene is TRBV6-6, the J gene TRBJ1-6; 9 bases agree with TRBD1. V was clipped by 8 bases and J by 6 bases; unmatched bases: 2. The CDR3 extends over 13 amino acids. CDR1 is MNHNY and CDR2 is SVGAGI in the germline V gene (reference sequence). CDR3: CASGQGRNSPLHF. In DNA, the CDR3 is TGTGCCAGCGGACAGGGGCGTAATTCACCCCTCCACTTT.

V is TRBV9 and J is TRBJ1-3; no reliable D call. Germline loops: CDR1 SGDLS, CDR2 YYNGEE. The germline V and J ends were trimmed by 2 bases and 8 bases, with 8 bases remaining between them. The length of the CDR3 is 12 residues. CDR3 protein: CASSVFADTIYF. The CDR3 DNA reads TGTGCCAGCAGCGTTTTTGCGGACACCATATATTTT.

The chain employs TRBV5-4 and TRBJ1-2; D may be TRBD1 (5 bases). The germline V and J ends were trimmed by 4 bases and 5 bases, with 9 bases remaining between them. Germline V gene sequence: CDR1 SGHNT, CDR2 YYREEE (reference sequence). CDR3 length equals 12 residues. CDR3 loop: CASSADRYGYTF. DNA of the CDR3: TGTGCCAGCAGCGCTGACAGATATGGCTACACCTTC.

In this sample, this clone turned up a few times. CDR3: CASSQMGANVPLHF. DNA for the CDR3: TGCGCCAGCAGCCAGATGGGGGCCAACGTTCCCCTCCACTTT. V is TRBV5-1 and J is TRBJ1-6; D perhaps matches TRBD1 (6 bases). CDR1 SGHRS and CDR2 YFSETQ come from the germline V gene. The CDR3 is 14 amino acids. The V gene lost 4 bases and the J gene lost 13 bases, with 18 bases spanning the gap.

The chain employs TRBV7-9 and TRBJ2-2, with 9 bases identical to TRBD2. Trimming at V came to 4 bases and at J to 0 bases, leaving 9 bases not matched to a gene. The CDR3 has 18 amino acids. The germline gives CDR1 SEHNR, CDR2 FQNEAQ (reference sequence). The chain's CDR3 is CASSSGRLAGPNTGELFF. The CDR3 DNA is TGTGCCAGCAGCTCGGGTCGGCTAGCGGGGCCGAACACCGGGGAGCTGTTTTTT. Together with reference TRBV7-9 and TRBJ2-2, the CDR3 gives the full variable domain: DTGVSQNPRHKITKRGQNVTFRCDPISEHNRLYWYRQTLGQGPEFLTYFQNEAQLEKSRLLSDRFSAERPKGSFSTLEIQRTEQGDSAMYLCASSSGRLAGPNTGELFFGEGSRLTVL.

CDR3 sequence: CASSGRGGAPSPLHF. The CDR3 DNA follows: TGTGCCAGCAGTGGAAGAGGGGGCGCCCCCTCACCCCTCCACTTT. The J gene is TRBJ1-6, the V gene TRBV6-1, with 7 nucleotides matching TRBD1. CDR3 length: 15 residues. Germline lookup yields CDR1 MNHNS and CDR2 SASEGT. J lost 10 bases, V lost 4 bases, and 10 bases had no gene match.

This chain joins TRBV7-2 and TRBJ1-3; D may be TRBD1 (6 bases). Germline V CDR1 and CDR2: SGHTA, FQGNSA. The CDR3 consists of 15 residues. Trimming shortened V by 0 bases and J by 6 bases, and 12 bases separated the two germline ends. The CDR3 nucleotides read TGTGCCAGCAGCTTAGCCTCGACAGGCCAAAACACCATATATTTT. Translation: CASSLASTGQNTIYF.

The V call is TRBV6-5, the J call TRBJ1-3, with D tentatively TRBD1 (6 bases). Germline V lookup: CDR1 MNHEY, CDR2 SVGAGI. Trimming left V 0 bases short and J 4 bases short, with 13 bases between. This CDR3 has 16 residues. As DNA, the CDR3 is TGTGCCAGCAGTTACTCCCCAGGGGATACAGGAAACACCATATATTTT. Its translation: CASSYSPGDTGNTIYF.